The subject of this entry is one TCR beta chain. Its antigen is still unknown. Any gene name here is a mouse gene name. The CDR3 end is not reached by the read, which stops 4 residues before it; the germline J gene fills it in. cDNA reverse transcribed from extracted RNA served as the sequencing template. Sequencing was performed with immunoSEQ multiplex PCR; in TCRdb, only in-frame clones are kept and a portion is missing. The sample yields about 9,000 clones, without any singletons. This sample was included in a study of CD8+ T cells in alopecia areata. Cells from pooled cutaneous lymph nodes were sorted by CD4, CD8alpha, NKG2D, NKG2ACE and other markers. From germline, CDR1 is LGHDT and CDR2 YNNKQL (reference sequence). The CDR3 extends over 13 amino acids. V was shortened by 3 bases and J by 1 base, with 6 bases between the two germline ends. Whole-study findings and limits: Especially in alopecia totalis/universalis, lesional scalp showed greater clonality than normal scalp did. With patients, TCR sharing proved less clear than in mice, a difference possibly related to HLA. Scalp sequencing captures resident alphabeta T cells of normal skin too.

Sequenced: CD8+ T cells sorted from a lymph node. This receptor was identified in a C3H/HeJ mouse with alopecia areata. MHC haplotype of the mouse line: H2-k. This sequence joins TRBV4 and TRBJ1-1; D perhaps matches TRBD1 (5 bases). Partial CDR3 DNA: TGTGCCAGCAGCTATGACAGAAACACA. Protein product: CASSYDRNT. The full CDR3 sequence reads CASSYDRNTEVFF.